These 7 T cell receptor beta chains share one sample of origin, sequenced in a study of blood T cell repertoires in COVID-19. TCRdb keeps only in-frame clones here, not all; method: immunoSEQ multiplex PCR. Altogether roughly 180,000 clones are present, approximately 83% being singletons, with the ten largest covering roughly 13%. The sequenced sample was PBMCs or T cells enriched from blood (not recorded which). These receptors all stem from a woman aged 55-69 years who had recovered from COVID-19.

A single count supports this clone. V and J are TRBV10-3 and TRBJ1-3; D perhaps matches TRBD1 (5 bases). Trimming left V 6 bases short and J 1 base short, with 7 bases between. This CDR3 has 13 amino acids. Germline values: CDR1 ENHRY, CDR2 SYGVKD. This CDR3 is CAISQGSGNTIYF. The CDR3 DNA reads TGTGCCATCAGCCAGGGATCTGGAAACACCATATATTTT.

This chain links TRBV6-2 or TRBV6-3 with TRBJ2-1; possibly TRBD1 for D (6 bases). This CDR3 comprises 15 residues. The germline gives CDR1 MNHEY, CDR2 SVGEGT. The germline V and J ends were trimmed by 2 bases and 6 bases, with 14 bases remaining between them. The CDR3 reads CASSYKVRRGNEQFF. CDR3 coding DNA: TGTGCCAGCAGTTACAAGGTCCGCAGGGGCAATGAGCAGTTCTTC.

CDR3 bases: TGCGCCAGCAGCCCACAGGGGGCAGGAGAGACCCAGTACTTC. Encoded protein: CASSPQGAGETQYF. V gene TRBV5-1 combines with J gene TRBJ2-5, with 9 bases aligning to TRBD1. Germline loops: CDR1 SGHRS, CDR2 YFSETQ. V shed 4 bases and J 4 bases; nucleotides not matched to a gene: 5. CDR3 length: 14 amino acids.

The CDR3 nucleotides read TGTGCCAGCCGCGAGGTAGGACTTAACTATGGCTACACCTTC. Protein sequence: CASREVGLNYGYTF. J is TRBJ1-2 and V is TRBV27; D is unclear. V was pared by 8 bases and J by 1 base, with 14 bases between. Germline V gives CDR1 MNHEY, CDR2 SMNVEV (reference sequence). This CDR3 has 14 residues.

The chain employs TRBV19 and TRBJ1-1, with 9 bases matching TRBD1. The length of the CDR3 is 15 residues. V was clipped by 2 bases and J by 10 bases; unmatched bases: 11. Per the germline V gene, CDR1 is LNHDA and CDR2 is SQIVND (reference sequence). The CDR3 region is CASSILGTGSFGAFF. The CDR3 DNA reads as TGTGCCAGTAGTATATTGGGGACAGGGAGTTTCGGAGCTTTCTTT. Together with reference TRBV19 and TRBJ1-1, the CDR3 gives the full variable domain: DGGITQSPKYLFRKEGQNVTLSCEQNLNHDAMYWYRQDPGQGLRLIYYSQIVNDFQKGDIAEGYSVSREKKESFPLTVTSAQKNPTAFYLCASSILGTGSFGAFFGQGTRLTVV.

This sequence joins TRBV20-1 and TRBJ1-2; D unresolved. This CDR3 has 11 residues. The V end lost 2 bases, the J end lost 5 bases, and 6 bases lay between the germline ends. Germline V gives CDR1 DFQATT, CDR2 SNEGSKA (reference sequence). The CDR3 loop is CSARIRYGYTF. Written as DNA, the CDR3 is TGCAGTGCTAGAATTCGGTATGGCTACACCTTC.

This clone was seen a single time. This chain connects TRBV28 to TRBJ1-2, with 10 bases identical to TRBD1. CDR3 length: 15 residues. Germline-derived CDR1 and CDR2 are MDHEN and SYDVKM. The J segment lost 2 bases and the V segment lost 6 bases, leaving 6 bases of the junction unmatched. The CDR3 is CASRRQGAVNYGYTF. In nucleotides, the CDR3 is TGTGCCAGCAGAAGACAGGGGGCCGTGAACTATGGCTACACCTTC.